The rows below give T cell receptor beta chains drawn from one sample of a study of T cell repertoires in cytomegalovirus infection. MiXCR was run by TCRdb on the reads, yielding one entry per CDR3 protein. This sample has about 530,000 distinct CDR3 sequences, with more than 20% found just once. Input material: PBMCs. These receptors came from a human donor in good health (CMV status not recorded). Some clones in this sample may be carry-over from other donors' samples. The CDR3 runs from the conserved cysteine through the conserved F or W. Each record gives: V gene, J gene, D gene, clone size, CDR3 protein, CDR3 DNA. D genes are given only for firm matches. A row's size may be missing; if present it is once, few, many or a size class.

>TRBV4-3|TRBJ2-7|-|few
CASSQDSQSYEQYF
TGCGCCAGCAGCCAAGATTCGCAGTCCTACGAGCAGTACTTC
>TRBV7-8|TRBJ2-5|-|many
CASSLWGPGGPETQYF
TGTGCCAGCAGCTTATGGGGCCCGGGTGGTCCTGAGACCCAGTACTTC
>TRBV12-3/TRBV12-4|TRBJ2-1|-|many
CASSLFATRPHTEQFF
TGTGCCAGCAGTTTATTCGCCACTCGCCCCCATACTGAGCAGTTCTTC
>TRBV6-5|TRBJ1-4|-|-
CASSYELGHPSEKLFF
TGTGCCAGCAGTTACGAATTGGGACACCCTAGTGAAAAACTGTTTTTT
>TRBV4-1|TRBJ2-5|-|once
CASSQVLSLGTQYF
TGCGCCAGCAGCCAAGTTCTATCGCTCGGGACCCAGTACTTC
>TRBV20-1|TRBJ1-5|TRBD1|-
CSAGRTGGPYSNQPQHF
TGCAGTGCTGGCAGAACAGGGGGACCCTATAGCAATCAGCCCCAGCATTTT
>TRBV5-5|TRBJ2-1|-|-
CASSLSSGRGPYNEQFF
TGTGCCAGCAGCTTGAGTTCGGGCAGGGGTCCCTACAATGAGCAGTTCTTC
>TRBV5-4|TRBJ2-1|TRBD2|-
CASRGGGGRSYNEQFF
TGTGCCAGCCGGGGGGGCGGCGGGAGATCCTACAATGAGCAGTTCTTC
>TRBV4-1|TRBJ2-7|-|few
CASSQSGPGGEQYF
TGCGCCAGCAGCCAGTCAGGGCCGGGCGGCGAGCAGTACTTC
>TRBV5-5|TRBJ1-1|-|-
CASREMGPVLSAEAFF
TGTGCCAGCAGGGAAATGGGGCCGGTCTTGTCGGCTGAAGCTTTCTTT
>TRBV11-3|TRBJ2-3|TRBD1|-
CASSSWDSGTDTQYF
TGTGCCAGCAGCTCTTGGGACAGCGGCACAGATACGCAGTATTTT
>TRBV4-1|TRBJ1-5|TRBD1|large
CASSQEPGQGGQPQHF
TGCGCCAGCAGCCAAGAACCGGGACAGGGAGGACAGCCCCAGCATTTT
>TRBV19|TRBJ1-5|TRBD1|-
CASRRGQDAVQPQHF
TGTGCCAGTAGGCGCGGACAGGACGCGGTCCAGCCCCAGCATTTT
>TRBV19|TRBJ2-1|-|-
CASSMSGPGPGNEQFF
TGTGCCAGTAGTATGTCAGGGCCGGGACCCGGCAATGAGCAGTTCTTC
>TRBV7-8|TRBJ1-5|-|-
CASTAWDNQPQHF
TGTGCCAGCACGGCGTGGGACAATCAGCCCCAGCATTTT
>TRBV19|TRBJ1-2|-|-
CASSTRTELNYGYTF
TGTGCCAGTAGTACCAGGACAGAACTTAACTATGGCTACACCTTC
>TRBV7-2|TRBJ1-5|-|many
CASSLAGVSNQPQHF
TGTGCCAGCAGCTTAGCCGGGGTCAGCAATCAGCCCCAGCATTTT
>TRBV9|TRBJ2-2|-|-
CASSVGGLAGGELFF
TGTGCCAGCAGCGTAGGCGGGCTAGCTGGGGGGGAGCTGTTTTTT
>TRBV28|TRBJ2-1|TRBD2|-
CASGLAGSSYNEQFF
TGTGCCAGCGGGCTAGCGGGTAGCTCCTACAATGAGCAGTTCTTC
>TRBV7-2|TRBJ2-5|-|many
CASSLSGWRETQYF
TGTGCCAGCAGCTTATCGGGGTGGAGAGAGACCCAGTACTTC
>TRBV7-2|TRBJ2-5|-|many
CASSLVGKETQYF
TGTGCCAGCAGCTTAGTAGGGAAAGAGACCCAGTACTTC
>TRBV7-9|TRBJ2-7|-|-
CASRPRGGTGTYEQYF
TGTGCCAGCAGACCCCGGGGGGGGACAGGGACCTACGAGCAGTACTTC
>TRBV10-3|TRBJ1-3|TRBD1|few
CAISDGTGTSPVYF
TGTGCCATCAGTGATGGGACAGGGACTTCACCAGTATATTTT
>TRBV10-3|TRBJ2-5|TRBD2|few
CAITSRGGETQYF
TGTGCCATCACCTCCCGGGGGGGGGAGACCCAGTACTTC
>TRBV7-2|TRBJ1-1|-|many
CASSPSGPNTEAFF
TGTGCCAGCAGCCCCTCGGGGCCGAACACTGAAGCTTTCTTT
>TRBV10-3|TRBJ2-3|-|-
CAISDGATDTQYF
TGTGCCATCAGTGACGGCGCCACAGATACGCAGTATTTT